Each of the 26 T cell receptor beta chains below was sequenced from the same sample in a study of shared clonotypes between healthy human individuals. Positive CCR7 selection of CD45RO-negative cells yielded the naive CD8 cells, and terminally differentiated effector memory CD45RA+ cells were excluded. Sequenced by immunoSEQ multiplex PCR; TCRdb stores in-frame clones only, minus some. In the table there are over 2 million clones, roughly 95% of which are singletons. The sequenced material came from naive CD8+ T cells sorted from blood. These receptor sequences come from a man aged 18 to 30 in good health.

The chain has TRBV4-1 and TRBJ2-4, with 8 bases aligning to TRBD1. The CDR3 contains 17 residues. Unmatched junction bases numbered 8, after V lost 0 bases and J lost 4 bases. CDR1 and CDR2 (germline): MGHRA, YSYEKL. In DNA form, the CDR3 reads TGCGCCAGCAGCCAAGACCCCCAGCAGGGGGCTAAAAACATTCAGTACTTC. It yields the protein CASSQDPQQGAKNIQYF.

As concerns this clone: Other DNA sequences in this specimen translate into the identical CDR3. The chain couples TRBV28 to TRBJ1-5, with 7 bases aligning to TRBD1. CDR3 length: 14 amino acids. With 2 bases clipped from V and 4 bases from J, the junction kept 2 bases outside the gene matches. Germline loops: CDR1 MDHEN, CDR2 SYDVKM. This chain's CDR3 is CASSLRQGNQPQHF. The CDR3 coding sequence is TGTGCCAGCAGTTTACGACAGGGAAATCAGCCCCAGCATTTT.

A remark on this clone: The same CDR3 can be traced to other DNA sequences in this sample. The V and J genes are TRBV7-9 and TRBJ1-5; D remains unclear. V lost 3 bases, J lost 6 bases, and 6 bases lay in between. Germline CDR1 is SEHNR and CDR2 is FQNEAQ (reference sequence). There are 12 residues in the CDR3. The CDR3 DNA reads as TGTGCCAGCAGCTTTCCGGGTCAGCCCCAGCATTTT. As protein: CASSFPGQPQHF. Combining the CDR3 with reference TRBV7-9 and TRBJ1-5 gives the whole variable domain DTGVSQNPRHKITKRGQNVTFRCDPISEHNRLYWYRQTLGQGPEFLTYFQNEAQLEKSRLLSDRFSAERPKGSFSTLEIQRTEQGDSAMYLCASSFPGQPQHFGDGTRLSIL.

Regarding this clone: The same CDR3 is also encoded by other DNA sequences in this sample. The chain is built from TRBV5-6 and TRBJ1-5; no definite D call. CDR1 and CDR2 (germline): SGHDT, YYEEEE. The V gene lost 0 bases and the J gene lost 5 bases, with 6 bases spanning the gap. The CDR3 length is 13 residues. CDR3 nucleotide sequence: TGTGCCAGCAGCTTGGGTGGAGATCAGCCCCAGCATTTT. This gives the protein CASSLGGDQPQHF.

The V gene is TRBV13, the J gene TRBJ1-2; D may be TRBD1 (5 bases). The CDR3 loop spans 14 amino acids. Germline V CDR1 and CDR2: PRHDT, FYEKMQ (reference sequence). Deletions cut 4 bases from V and 6 bases from J, with 15 bases between. CDR3 nucleotides: TGTGCCAGCAGCTCCTCCGAAGTGGGGGATGGCTACACCTTC. Protein: CASSSSEVGDGYTF.

This clone was detected only once. This chain connects TRBV10-3 to TRBJ1-1; no clear D gene. This CDR3 contains 13 residues. CDR1 and CDR2 from the germline V gene are ENHRY and SYGVKD. Trimming took 6 bases from V and 2 from J, leaving 10 bases between them. The DNA for the CDR3 is TGTGCCATCAGCGAGAACCACAACACTGAAGCTTTCTTT. It yields the protein CAISENHNTEAFF.

The rearrangement links TRBV5-1 to TRBJ1-3, with D uncertain. Trimming stripped 0 bases from V and 0 bases from J, with 16 bases between. The CDR3 loop spans 18 amino acids. Germline V gene data show CDR1 as SGHRS and CDR2 as YFSETQ. The CDR3 DNA reads as TGCGCCAGCAGCTTGGACAAAACGACGGCCTACTCTGGAAACACCATATATTTT. This translates into CASSLDKTTAYSGNTIYF. The variable domain in full, with the rest retrieved from reference TRBV5-1 and TRBJ1-3, is KAGVTQTPRYLIKTRGQQVTLSCSPISGHRSVSWYQQTPGQGLQFLFEYFSETQRNKGNFPGRFSGRQFSNSRSEMNVSTLELGDSALYLCASSLDKTTAYSGNTIYFGEGSWLTVV.

This clone was recorded once. This sequence joins TRBV11-2 and TRBJ2-7; 8 bases agree with TRBD1. Per the germline V gene, CDR1 is SGHAT and CDR2 is FQNNGV. This CDR3 comprises 16 residues. The V and J ends lost 0 bases and 4 bases, in that order; junction bases with no gene match: 8. CDR3 in DNA: TGTGCCAGCAGCTTAGAGGCCAGGACAGGGTATTACGAGCAGTACTTC. This encodes CASSLEARTGYYEQYF.

The CDR3 spells CASSLSSPVGEQYF. As DNA, the CDR3 is TGTGCCAGCAGTTTATCCTCTCCTGTTGGGGAGCAGTACTTC. This chain connects TRBV27 to TRBJ2-7; D is ambiguous. The CDR3 extends over 14 amino acids. The V gene's germline CDR1 is MNHEY and CDR2 SMNVEV (reference sequence). Trimming shortened V by 0 bases and J by 7 bases, and 13 bases separated the two germline ends.

J is TRBJ1-2 and V is TRBV5-1; 8 bases line up with TRBD1. This CDR3 comprises 14 residues. The V gene end was trimmed by 2 bases and the J gene end by 5 bases; junction bases not matched to a gene: 5. The V gene's germline CDR1 is SGHRS and CDR2 YFSETQ. CDR3 nucleotides: TGCGCCAGCAGCTTTGTCGGGACAGGATATGGCTACACCTTC. It codes for CASSFVGTGYGYTF.

V gene TRBV27 combines with J gene TRBJ2-2; a weak D match, TRBD1 (6 bases). Trimming shortened V by 4 bases and J by 6 bases, and 18 bases separated the two germline ends. This CDR3 contains 16 residues. Germline CDR1 reads MNHEY; CDR2 reads SMNVEV (reference sequence). The CDR3, as DNA: TGTGCCAGCAGTTCCGGGACAATAGTGTTGGCCGGGGAGCTGTTTTTT. It specifies CASSSGTIVLAGELFF.

This clone was counted only a few times. This chain uses TRBV15 with TRBJ1-5, with TRBD1 matching 7 bases. CDR3 length: 15 residues. J was trimmed by 6 bases and V by 6 bases; bases with no gene match: 11. Germline V gene data show CDR1 as LNHNV and CDR2 as YYDKDF (reference sequence). Here the CDR3 reads CATSSGGQAFQPQHF. The CDR3, as DNA: TGTGCCACCAGTTCAGGGGGGCAGGCTTTTCAGCCCCAGCATTTT.

With regard to this clone: Distinct nucleotide sequences in the sample also encode this CDR3. V is TRBV30 and J is TRBJ1-1; unclear D gene. The ends were cut back, 0 bases at V and 4 bases at J, with 6 bases in the middle. CDR1 is GTSNPN, CDR2 SVGIG, per germline (reference sequence). The CDR3 has 12 residues. This chain's CDR3 is CAWSVDGTEAFF. The CDR3 region has the DNA TGTGCCTGGAGTGTAGATGGCACTGAAGCTTTCTTT.

This clone was observed once. This sample also contains other DNA sequences that code for the same CDR3. V usage is TRBV6-6 and J usage is TRBJ2-7; D call uncertain. Germline values: CDR1 MNHNY, CDR2 SVGAGI (reference sequence). The V end was cut by 0 bases, the J end by 0 bases, with 6 bases between. The CDR3 loop spans 14 amino acids. The CDR3 reads CASSYSVLSYEQYF. CDR3 DNA: TGTGCCAGCAGTTACTCTGTCCTCTCCTACGAGCAGTACTTC.

The J gene is TRBJ2-1, the V gene TRBV5-1, with D perhaps assigned TRBD1 or TRBD2 (6 bases each). Germline lookup yields CDR1 SGHRS and CDR2 YFSETQ. There are 13 residues in the CDR3. The V end was cut by 3 bases, the J end by 8 bases, with 12 bases between. CDR3 bases: TGCGCCAGCAGCTATAAGGGGGGAGATGAGCAGTTCTTC. As protein: CASSYKGGDEQFF.

A note on this clone: Different DNA sequences within this sample yield the same CDR3. The chain carries TRBV13 and TRBJ2-7; possibly TRBD1 for D (6 bases). The CDR3 spans 14 residues. Trimming removed 0 bases at V and 2 bases at J, with 8 bases between. The germline gives CDR1 PRHDT, CDR2 FYEKMQ (reference sequence). The CDR3: CASSLGQGPYEQYF. The CDR3 nucleotides are TGTGCCAGCAGCTTAGGACAGGGCCCCTACGAGCAGTACTTC.

The chain links TRBV4-1 to TRBJ2-3, with 10 bases that match TRBD2. The V and J ends lost 3 bases and 4 bases, in that order; junction bases with no gene match: 7. There are 16 residues in the CDR3. Germline CDR1 MGHRA, CDR2 YSYEKL. CDR3 in DNA: TGCGCCAGCAGCCAGGTTGGGACTAGCGCTCCAGATACGCAGTATTTT. It encodes CASSQVGTSAPDTQYF.

The chain recombines TRBV6-1 with TRBJ2-7; D assignment may be TRBD1 or TRBD2 (6 bases each). Trimming removed 8 bases at V and 7 bases at J, with 15 bases between. The CDR3 runs 12 residues. Germline V gene data show CDR1 as MNHNS and CDR2 as SASEGT. This chain's CDR3 is CASWAGAGEQYF. The CDR3 bases are TGTGCCAGCTGGGCAGGGGCGGGGGAGCAGTACTTC.

As to this clone: This same CDR3 is encoded by further DNA sequences in the sample. The chain joins TRBV5-4 to TRBJ2-7; 8 bases map to TRBD1. CDR3 length equals 14 residues. V lost 4 bases and J lost 3; bases outside the gene matches: 6. CDR1 is SGHNT, CDR2 YYREEE, per germline (reference sequence). Here the CDR3 DNA reads TGTGCCAGCAGCCTGGGTGACAGGGGCTACGAGCAGTACTTC. Its protein is CASSLGDRGYEQYF.

This rearrangement joins TRBV19 to TRBJ1-1; TRBD1 agrees at 7 bases. V shed 5 bases, J shed 0 bases, and the junction held 9 bases outside the gene matches. This CDR3 has 16 residues. Germline V gene data show CDR1 as LNHDA and CDR2 as SQIVND (reference sequence). The CDR3 DNA reads as TGTGCCAGTAGTGGAGACAGGGACACCTTGAACACTGAAGCTTTCTTT. Protein sequence: CASSGDRDTLNTEAFF.

The rearrangement links TRBV28 to TRBJ2-3; 7 nucleotides align to TRBD2. This CDR3 spans 15 amino acids. Unmatched junction bases numbered 14, after V lost 8 bases and J lost 6 bases. The V gene's germline CDR1 is MDHEN and CDR2 SYDVKM. CDR3 coding DNA: TGTGCCAGCGGGGACTACAGCGGGGTTGGGGATACGCAGTATTTT. Protein: CASGDYSGVGDTQYF.

This rearrangement joins TRBV10-1 to TRBJ1-1; D is possibly TRBD1 (6 bases). The V and J ends lost 0 bases and 7 bases respectively, with 12 bases between them. Per the germline V gene, CDR1 is WNHNN and CDR2 is SYGVQD (reference sequence). This CDR3 has 14 residues. CDR3 residues: CASSESWGAGEAFF. In nucleotides, the CDR3 is TGCGCCAGCAGTGAGTCCTGGGGGGCGGGTGAAGCTTTCTTT.

The V call is TRBV30, the J call TRBJ1-1; D is possibly TRBD1 (6 bases). Germline V gives CDR1 GTSNPN, CDR2 SVGIG (reference sequence). The CDR3 has 14 amino acids. With 1 base removed from V and 2 bases from J, the gap between germline ends came to 11 bases. The CDR3: CAWSAEGVNTEAFF. Written as DNA, the CDR3 is TGTGCCTGGAGTGCTGAGGGGGTAAACACTGAAGCTTTCTTT. Supplemented by reference TRBV30 and TRBJ1-1, the full variable domain reads SQTIHQWPATLVQPVGSPLSLECTVEGTSNPNLYWYRQAAGRGLQLLFYSVGIGQISSEVPQNLSASRPQDRQFILSSKKLLLSDSGFYLCAWSAEGVNTEAFFGQGTRLTVV.

This clone was seen a single time. The chain carries TRBV6-5 and TRBJ2-2; D is uncertain. The CDR3 totals 14 residues. In germline, CDR1 is MNHEY, CDR2 SVGAGI. Trimming cost V 4 bases and J 1 base, with 7 bases left between them. Here the CDR3 reads CASSLYLNTGELFF. The CDR3 DNA is TGTGCCAGCAGTTTGTACTTGAACACCGGGGAGCTGTTTTTT.

Only one count was recorded for this clone. The rearrangement uses TRBV13 and TRBJ2-1, with TRBD2 matching 14 bases. Germline lookup yields CDR1 PRHDT and CDR2 FYEKMQ (reference sequence). The CDR3 covers 15 residues. J was trimmed by 8 bases and V by 3 bases; bases with no gene match: 3. The CDR3 DNA reads TGTGCCAGCAGCTTGACTAGCGGGAGGGCGTATGAGCAGTTCTTC. Its protein product is CASSLTSGRAYEQFF.

This chain joins TRBV27 and TRBJ1-1; the match to TRBD1 covers 8 bases. The germline gives CDR1 MNHEY, CDR2 SMNVEV (reference sequence). CDR3 length: 16 residues. V was clipped by 5 bases and J by 6 bases; unmatched bases: 14. The chain's CDR3 is CASSPEDRAFSAEAFF. The CDR3 DNA sequence: TGTGCCAGCAGTCCAGAGGACAGGGCGTTTTCAGCTGAAGCTTTCTTT.